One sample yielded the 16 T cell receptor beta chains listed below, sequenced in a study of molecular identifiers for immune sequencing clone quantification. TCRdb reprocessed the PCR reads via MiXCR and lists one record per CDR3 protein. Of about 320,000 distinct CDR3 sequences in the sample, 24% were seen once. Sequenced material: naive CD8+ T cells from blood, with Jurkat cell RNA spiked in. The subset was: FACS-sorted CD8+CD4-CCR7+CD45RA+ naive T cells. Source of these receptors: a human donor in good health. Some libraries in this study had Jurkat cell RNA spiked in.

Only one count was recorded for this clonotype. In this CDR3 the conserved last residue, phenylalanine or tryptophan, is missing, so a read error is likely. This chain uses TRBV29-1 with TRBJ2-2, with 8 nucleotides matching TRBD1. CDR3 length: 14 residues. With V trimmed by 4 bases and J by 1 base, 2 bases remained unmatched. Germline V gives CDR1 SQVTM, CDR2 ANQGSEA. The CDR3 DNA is TGCAGCGTTGTGGGGACAGGGAACACCGGGGAGCTGTTTATT. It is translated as CSVVGTGNTGELFI.

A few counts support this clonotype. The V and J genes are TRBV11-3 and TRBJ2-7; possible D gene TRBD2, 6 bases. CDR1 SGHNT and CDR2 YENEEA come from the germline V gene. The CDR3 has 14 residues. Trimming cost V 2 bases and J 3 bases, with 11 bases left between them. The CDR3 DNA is TGTGCCAGCAGCTTAATGGCGGAGGGCTACGAGCAGTACTTC. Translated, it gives CASSLMAEGYEQYF.

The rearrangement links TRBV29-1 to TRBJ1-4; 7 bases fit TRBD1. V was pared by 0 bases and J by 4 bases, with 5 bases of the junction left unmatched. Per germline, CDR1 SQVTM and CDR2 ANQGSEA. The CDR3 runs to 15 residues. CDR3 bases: TGCAGCGTTGAAGATGACAGGGAACTTAATGAAAAACTGTTTTTT. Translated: CSVEDDRELNEKLFF.

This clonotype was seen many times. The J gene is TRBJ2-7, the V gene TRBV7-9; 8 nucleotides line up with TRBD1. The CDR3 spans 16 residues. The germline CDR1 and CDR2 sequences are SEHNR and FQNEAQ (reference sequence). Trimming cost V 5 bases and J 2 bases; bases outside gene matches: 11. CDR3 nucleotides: TGTGCCAGCAGCCCACCGAGCTTGGGACAGGCCTACGAGCAGTACTTC. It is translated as CASSPPSLGQAYEQYF.

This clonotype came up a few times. CDR3 in DNA: TGTGCCAGCAGCTTGAATGCTCTTACAGATCAAGAGACCCAGTACTTC. The encoded protein is CASSLNALTDQETQYF. The chain joins TRBV5-6 to TRBJ2-5; D gene unclear. V lost 1 base to trimming and J lost 2 bases, with 15 bases between them. CDR1 SGHDT and CDR2 YYEEEE come from the germline V gene. The CDR3 sequence is 16 residues long.

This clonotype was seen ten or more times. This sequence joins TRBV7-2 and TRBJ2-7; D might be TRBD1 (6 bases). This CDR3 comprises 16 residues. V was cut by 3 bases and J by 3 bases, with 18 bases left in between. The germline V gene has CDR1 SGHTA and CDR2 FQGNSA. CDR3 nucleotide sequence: TGTGCCAGCAGCTTGGGACCACGGGGCAGGGGCTACGAGCAGTACTTC. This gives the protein CASSLGPRGRGYEQYF.

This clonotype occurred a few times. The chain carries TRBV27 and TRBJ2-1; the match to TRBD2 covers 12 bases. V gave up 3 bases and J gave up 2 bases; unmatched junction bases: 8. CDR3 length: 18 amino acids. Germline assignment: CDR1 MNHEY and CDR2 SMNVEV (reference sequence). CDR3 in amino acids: CASSFVLAGGVTYNEQFF. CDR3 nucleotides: TGTGCCAGCAGTTTTGTACTAGCGGGAGGTGTAACCTACAATGAGCAGTTCTTC.

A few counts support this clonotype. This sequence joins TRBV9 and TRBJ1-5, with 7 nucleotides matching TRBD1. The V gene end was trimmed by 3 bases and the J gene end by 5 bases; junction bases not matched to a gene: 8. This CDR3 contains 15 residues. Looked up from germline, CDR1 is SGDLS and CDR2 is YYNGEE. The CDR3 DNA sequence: TGTGCCAGCAGCGCGACAGGGAGGTCGGATCAGCCCCAGCATTTT. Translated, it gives CASSATGRSDQPQHF.

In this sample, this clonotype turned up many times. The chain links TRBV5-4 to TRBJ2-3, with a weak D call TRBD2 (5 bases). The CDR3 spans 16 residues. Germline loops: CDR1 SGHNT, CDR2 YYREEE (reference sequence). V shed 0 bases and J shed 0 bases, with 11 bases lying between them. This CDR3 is CASSLAGVTSTDTQYF. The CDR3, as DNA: TGTGCCAGCAGCTTGGCCGGGGTTACTAGCACAGATACGCAGTATTTT.

As DNA, the CDR3 is TGCGCCAGCAGCCAATGGGACAGGGCTGGGAATGAGCAGTTCTTC. Its protein product is CASSQWDRAGNEQFF. The chain joins TRBV4-1 to TRBJ2-1; 9 nucleotides line up with TRBD1. Trimming cost V 2 bases and J 7 bases; bases outside gene matches: 6. This CDR3 is built from 15 residues. Germline V lookup: CDR1 MGHRA, CDR2 YSYEKL.

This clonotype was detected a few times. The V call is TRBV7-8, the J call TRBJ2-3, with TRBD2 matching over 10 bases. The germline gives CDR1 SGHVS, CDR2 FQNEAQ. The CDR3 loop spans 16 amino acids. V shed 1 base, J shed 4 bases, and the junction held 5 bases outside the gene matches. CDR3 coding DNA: TGTGCCAGCAGCTTAGTCGCAGCGGGGGGGTCAGATACGCAGTATTTT. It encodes CASSLVAAGGSDTQYF.

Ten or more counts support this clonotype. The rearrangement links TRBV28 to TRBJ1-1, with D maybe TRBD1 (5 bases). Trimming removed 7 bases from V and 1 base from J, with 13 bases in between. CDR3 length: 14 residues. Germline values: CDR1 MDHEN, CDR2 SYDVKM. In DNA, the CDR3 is TGTGCCAGCACCCTGACAGCAACGAACACTGAAGCTTTCTTT. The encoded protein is CASTLTATNTEAFF.

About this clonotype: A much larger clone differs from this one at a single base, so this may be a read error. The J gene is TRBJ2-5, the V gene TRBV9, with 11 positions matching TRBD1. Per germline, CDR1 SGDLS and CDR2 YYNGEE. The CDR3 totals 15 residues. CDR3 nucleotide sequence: TGTGCCAGCGATCCAGGGACAGGGGGAGGAGAGCCCCAGTACTTC. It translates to CASDPGTGGGEPQYF.

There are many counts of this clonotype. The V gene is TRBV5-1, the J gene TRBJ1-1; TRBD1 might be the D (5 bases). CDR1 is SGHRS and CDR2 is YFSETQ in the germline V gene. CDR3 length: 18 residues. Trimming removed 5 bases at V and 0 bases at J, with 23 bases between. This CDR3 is CASSIRRGEGTVNTEAFF. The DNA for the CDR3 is TGCGCCAGCAGTATTAGGAGGGGCGAAGGGACGGTGAACACTGAAGCTTTCTTT. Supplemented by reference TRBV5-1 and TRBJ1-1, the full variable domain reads KAGVTQTPRYLIKTRGQQVTLSCSPISGHRSVSWYQQTPGQGLQFLFEYFSETQRNKGNFPGRFSGRQFSNSRSEMNVSTLELGDSALYLCASSIRRGEGTVNTEAFFGQGTRLTVV.

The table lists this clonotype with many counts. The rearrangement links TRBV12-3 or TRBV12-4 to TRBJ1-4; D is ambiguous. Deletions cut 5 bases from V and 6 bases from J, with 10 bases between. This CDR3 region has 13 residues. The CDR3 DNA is TGTGCCAGCAGTAGCAATATGGATGAAAAACTGTTTTTT. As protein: CASSSNMDEKLFF.

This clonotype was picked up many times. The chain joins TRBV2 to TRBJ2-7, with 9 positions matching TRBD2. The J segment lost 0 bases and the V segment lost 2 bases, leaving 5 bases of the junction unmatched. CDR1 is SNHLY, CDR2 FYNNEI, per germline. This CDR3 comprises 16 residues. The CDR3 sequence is CASSELAGQYSYEQYF. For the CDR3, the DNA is TGTGCCAGCAGTGAACTAGCGGGGCAGTACTCCTACGAGCAGTACTTC.